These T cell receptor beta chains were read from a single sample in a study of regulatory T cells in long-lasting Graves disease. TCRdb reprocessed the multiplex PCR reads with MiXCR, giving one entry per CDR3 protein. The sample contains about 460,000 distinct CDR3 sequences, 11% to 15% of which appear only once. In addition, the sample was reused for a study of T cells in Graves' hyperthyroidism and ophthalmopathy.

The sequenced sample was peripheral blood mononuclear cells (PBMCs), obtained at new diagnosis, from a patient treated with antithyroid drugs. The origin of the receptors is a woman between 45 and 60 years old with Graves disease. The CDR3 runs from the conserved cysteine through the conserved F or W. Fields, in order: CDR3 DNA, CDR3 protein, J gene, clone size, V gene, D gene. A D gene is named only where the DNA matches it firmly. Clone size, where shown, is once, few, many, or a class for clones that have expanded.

CDR3nt: TGTGCCAGCAGGCCCACTAGTAACACCGGGGAGCTGTTTTTT
CDR3aa: CASRPTSNTGELFF
j_gene: TRBJ2-2
abundance: many
v_gene: TRBV28
d_gene: -

CDR3nt: TGTGCCACCGGCCAGGGGGTCACAGATACGCAGTATTTT
CDR3aa: CATGQGVTDTQYF
j_gene: TRBJ2-3
abundance: many
v_gene: TRBV28
d_gene: TRBD1

CDR3nt: TGTGCCAGTAGGGGGAGGGGATGGAATCAGCCCCAGCATTTT
CDR3aa: CASRGRGWNQPQHF
j_gene: TRBJ1-5
abundance: -
v_gene: TRBV19
d_gene: -

CDR3nt: TGTGCCAGCAGCCGTAACCAGGGGCCCACTGAAGCTTTCTTT
CDR3aa: CASSRNQGPTEAFF
j_gene: TRBJ1-1
abundance: -
v_gene: TRBV5-6
d_gene: -

CDR3nt: TGCGCCAGCAGCCAAGCCCAGAACAGGGACCGGAATCAGCCCCAGCATTTT
CDR3aa: CASSQAQNRDRNQPQHF
j_gene: TRBJ1-5
abundance: -
v_gene: TRBV4-1
d_gene: -

CDR3nt: TGCAGTGCCCCTGGGCTGGGCGGAAGCTCGCAGTTCTTC
CDR3aa: CSAPGLGGSSQFF
j_gene: TRBJ2-1
abundance: few
v_gene: TRBV20-1
d_gene: -

CDR3nt: TGTGCCAGTAGTCCCGCTCTAGCGGCAGCGGAAGAGACCCAGTACTTC
CDR3aa: CASSPALAAAEETQYF
j_gene: TRBJ2-5
abundance: -
v_gene: TRBV19
d_gene: TRBD2

CDR3nt: TGTGCCAGCAGCCCAAAAGGCTTGGGGAGTGAGCAGTTCTTC
CDR3aa: CASSPKGLGSEQFF
j_gene: TRBJ2-1
abundance: many
v_gene: TRBV11-2
d_gene: -

CDR3nt: TGTGCCAGCAGTCCCAAGTGGGTGGCGATCGAGACCCAGTACTTC
CDR3aa: CASSPKWVAIETQYF
j_gene: TRBJ2-5
abundance: many
v_gene: TRBV12-3/TRBV12-4
d_gene: -

CDR3nt: TGTGCCTGGAGTGCCCGCCTTGAAGCTTTCTTT
CDR3aa: CAWSARLEAFF
j_gene: TRBJ1-1
abundance: many
v_gene: TRBV30
d_gene: -

CDR3nt: TGTGCCATCTCCCCTAGCACAGATACGCAGTATTTT
CDR3aa: CAISPSTDTQYF
j_gene: TRBJ2-3
abundance: few
v_gene: TRBV6-2/TRBV6-3
d_gene: -

CDR3nt: TGTGCCAGCAGCCGGGACAGGATAAACACTGAAGCTTTCTTT
CDR3aa: CASSRDRINTEAFF
j_gene: TRBJ1-1
abundance: many
v_gene: TRBV6-1
d_gene: TRBD1

CDR3nt: TGTGCCAGCCGGACCCCAAAGAACACTGAAGCTTTCTTT
CDR3aa: CASRTPKNTEAFF
j_gene: TRBJ1-1
abundance: many
v_gene: TRBV27
d_gene: -

CDR3nt: TGTGCCTGGAGTAGATTCGGAGGGAGGGGTTCCGAGCAGTACTTC
CDR3aa: CAWSRFGGRGSEQYF
j_gene: TRBJ2-7
abundance: -
v_gene: TRBV30
d_gene: TRBD2

CDR3nt: TGTGCCAGCAGCCAAGGATTTTTGTGGCGGGAGGCACGGGAGACCCAGTACTTC
CDR3aa: CASSQGFLWREARETQYF
j_gene: TRBJ2-5
abundance: many
v_gene: TRBV3-1
d_gene: TRBD2

CDR3nt: TGCGCCAGCAGCGTGTTCCGGGAGGGGGTCGATGAGCAGTTCTTC
CDR3aa: CASSVFREGVDEQFF
j_gene: TRBJ2-1
abundance: -
v_gene: TRBV5-1
d_gene: TRBD2

CDR3nt: TGTGCCAGCAGGGGGCGCCAGGAGGGCACTGAAGCTTTCTTT
CDR3aa: CASRGRQEGTEAFF
j_gene: TRBJ1-1
abundance: many
v_gene: TRBV2
d_gene: -

CDR3nt: TGTGCCAGCAAGGTGCGGGAGAGCACCGGGGAGCTGTTTTTT
CDR3aa: CASKVRESTGELFF
j_gene: TRBJ2-2
abundance: many
v_gene: TRBV6-1
d_gene: TRBD2

CDR3nt: TGCGCCAGCAGTCCTAGCGGCCCTTCTCCCTACGAGCAGTACTTC
CDR3aa: CASSPSGPSPYEQYF
j_gene: TRBJ2-7
abundance: many
v_gene: TRBV5-1
d_gene: TRBD2

CDR3nt: TGTGCCATCAGTGAACCAGGGGCATACGAGCAGTACTTC
CDR3aa: CAISEPGAYEQYF
j_gene: TRBJ2-7
abundance: many
v_gene: TRBV10-3
d_gene: -

CDR3nt: TGTGCCAGCAGTAGGTGGGGCATCCAAGAGACCCAGTACTTC
CDR3aa: CASSRWGIQETQYF
j_gene: TRBJ2-5
abundance: many
v_gene: TRBV27
d_gene: -

CDR3nt: TGTGCCAGTAGACCCTCGGGTGGGTTTGAAAAACTGTTTTTT
CDR3aa: CASRPSGGFEKLFF
j_gene: TRBJ1-4
abundance: -
v_gene: TRBV19
d_gene: -

CDR3nt: TGTGCCAGCAGATTAGCGGGAGCGGGTGAGCAGTTCTTC
CDR3aa: CASRLAGAGEQFF
j_gene: TRBJ2-1
abundance: few
v_gene: TRBV6-2/TRBV6-3
d_gene: TRBD2

CDR3nt: TGTGTCAGCAGCCCACTCACGACAGCGGGCCAAGAGACCCAGTACTTC
CDR3aa: CVSSPLTTAGQETQYF
j_gene: TRBJ2-5
abundance: few
v_gene: TRBV3-1
d_gene: -

CDR3nt: TGTGCCAGCAGCTTAGTAGCGGGGAACTCCTACGAGCAGTACTTC
CDR3aa: CASSLVAGNSYEQYF
j_gene: TRBJ2-7
abundance: many
v_gene: TRBV11-2
d_gene: TRBD2

CDR3nt: TGCAGTGCCACCGGGACTAGCGGGCAATATTCCAAAAACATTCAGTACTTC
CDR3aa: CSATGTSGQYSKNIQYF
j_gene: TRBJ2-4
abundance: few
v_gene: TRBV20-1
d_gene: TRBD2

CDR3nt: TGTGCCAGCAGCCCCCGCCCAGGGAGCTCCCGTACTTTGCTCACAGATACGCAGTATTTT
CDR3aa: CASSPRPGSSRTLLTDTQYF
j_gene: TRBJ2-3
abundance: few
v_gene: TRBV13
d_gene: -

CDR3nt: TGTGCCAGCAGACCACAGGGAAGAACGAGCTACACCTTC
CDR3aa: CASRPQGRTSYTF
j_gene: TRBJ1-2
abundance: many
v_gene: TRBV7-9
d_gene: -

CDR3nt: TGTGCCAGCAGTTTATTACTGGACTTAGCGGGAGCGGGAGATACGCAGTATTTT
CDR3aa: CASSLLLDLAGAGDTQYF
j_gene: TRBJ2-3
abundance: -
v_gene: TRBV28
d_gene: TRBD2

CDR3nt: TGTGCCAGCAGTGCCACAGGGACCAATCAGCCCCAGCATTTT
CDR3aa: CASSATGTNQPQHF
j_gene: TRBJ1-5
abundance: few
v_gene: TRBV12-3/TRBV12-4
d_gene: -

CDR3nt: TGCGCCAGCCAGAGGGGGCTTGGGGGAGAGACCCAGTACTTC
CDR3aa: CASQRGLGGETQYF
j_gene: TRBJ2-5
abundance: -
v_gene: TRBV5-1
d_gene: TRBD1

CDR3nt: TGTGCCAGCAGCCCAACGGATGGGGAGACCCAGTACTTC
CDR3aa: CASSPTDGETQYF
j_gene: TRBJ2-5
abundance: many
v_gene: TRBV9
d_gene: -

CDR3nt: TGCGCCAGCAGCGTGCTGGGGCCGGAAAAGGAAAAACTGTTTTTT
CDR3aa: CASSVLGPEKEKLFF
j_gene: TRBJ1-4
abundance: -
v_gene: TRBV5-1
d_gene: -